The source of this TCR beta chain is a study of blood T cell repertoires in COVID-19. Germline CDR1 reads SGDLS; CDR2 reads YYNGEE. This CDR3 comprises 17 residues. Deletions cut 0 bases from V and 7 bases from J, with 22 bases between. This table comes from immunoSEQ multiplex PCR, and its TCRdb copy is limited to in-frame clones, with some not included. The table includes hundreds of thousands of clones, more than 80% detected once. The TCR originated in a woman aged 18-30 years who had recovered from COVID-19. The rearrangement uses TRBV9 and TRBJ1-2; D is undetermined. Source material: PBMCs or T cells enriched from blood (not recorded which). CDR3 sequence (DNA): TGTGCCAGCAGCGTAGACGCGAGGGAATTTCTACTAAGTGGCTACACCTTC. This encodes CASSVDAREFLLSGYTF.